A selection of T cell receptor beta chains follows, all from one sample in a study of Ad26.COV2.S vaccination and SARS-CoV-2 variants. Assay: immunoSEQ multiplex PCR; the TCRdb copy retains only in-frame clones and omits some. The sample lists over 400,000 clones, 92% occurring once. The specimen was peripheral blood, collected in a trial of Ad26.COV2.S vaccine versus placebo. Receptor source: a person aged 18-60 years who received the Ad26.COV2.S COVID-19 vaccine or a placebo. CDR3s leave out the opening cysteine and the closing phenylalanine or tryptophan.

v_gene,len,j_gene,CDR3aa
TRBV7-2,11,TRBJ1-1,ASSARVHTEAF
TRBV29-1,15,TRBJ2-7,SVEELPPDSILYEQY
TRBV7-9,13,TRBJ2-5,ASSRGTSGQETQY
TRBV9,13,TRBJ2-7,ASSASPGKTYEQY
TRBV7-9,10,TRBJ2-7,ASSLAGNGQY
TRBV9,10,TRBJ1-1,ASSVEDTEAF
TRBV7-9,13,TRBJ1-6,ASSLTGQTNSPLH
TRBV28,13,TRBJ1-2,ASSLFPGGTYGYT
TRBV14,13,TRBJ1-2,ASSQRTGPIYGYT
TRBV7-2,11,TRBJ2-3,ASSGYAPDTQY
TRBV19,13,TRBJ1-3,ASSTDIASGNTIY
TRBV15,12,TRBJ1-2,ATSGDRGPGGYT
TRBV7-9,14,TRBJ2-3,ASSLLTSGGLDTQY
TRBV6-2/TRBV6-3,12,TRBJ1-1,ASSYRVRNTEAF
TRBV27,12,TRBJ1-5,ATSLVGGNQPQH
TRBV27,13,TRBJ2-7,ASSLSAGTVYEQY